This TCR beta chain came from a study of T cells in Graves' hyperthyroidism and ophthalmopathy. Study-wide points: Among clonotypes expanded in thyroid above 0.001, most were also found in blood. By a 13 V-J model, ophthalmopathy was set apart from stable hyperthyroidism.

Criteria for exclusion of patients were uncontrolled infection, other autoimmune disease, pregnancy or lactation. Trimming removed 2 bases at V and 2 bases at J, with 9 bases between. Germline V gene data show CDR1 as SQVTM and CDR2 as ANQGSEA. This CDR3 spans 14 amino acids. From RNA transcripts, TCR beta CDR3 regions were amplified. The HTBI primer set was used in a first-round RT-PCR of the TCR CDR3. TCRdb reprocessed the multiplex PCR reads via MiXCR and lists one record per CDR3 protein. The sample consists of over 500,000 distinct CDR3 sequences, roughly 15% of them appearing once. Comment on this clonotype: Its matching antigen is unknown.

This clonotype was obtained from a woman aged 18-30 years with Graves' ophthalmopathy. Input material: blood. This chain links TRBV29-1 with TRBJ2-2; no clear D gene. The CDR3 DNA sequence: TGCAGCGTTGAACCCGGGCTTAACACCGGGGAGCTGTTTTTT. As protein: CSVEPGLNTGELFF.